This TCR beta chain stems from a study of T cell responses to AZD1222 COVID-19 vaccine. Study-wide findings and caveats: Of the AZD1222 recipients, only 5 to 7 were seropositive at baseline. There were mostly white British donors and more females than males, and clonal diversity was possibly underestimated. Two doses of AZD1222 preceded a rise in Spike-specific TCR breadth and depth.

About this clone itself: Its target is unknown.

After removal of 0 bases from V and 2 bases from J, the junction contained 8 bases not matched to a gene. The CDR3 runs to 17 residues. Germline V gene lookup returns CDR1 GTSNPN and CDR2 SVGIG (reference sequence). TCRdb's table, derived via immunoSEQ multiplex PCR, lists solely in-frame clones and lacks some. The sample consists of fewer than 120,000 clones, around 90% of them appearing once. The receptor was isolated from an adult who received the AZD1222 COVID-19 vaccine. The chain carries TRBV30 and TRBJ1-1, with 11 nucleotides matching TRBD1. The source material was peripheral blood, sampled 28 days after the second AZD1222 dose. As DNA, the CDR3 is TGTGCCTGGAGTGTACAGCTGGGGACAGGGGGAAACACTGAAGCTTTCTTT. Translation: CAWSVQLGTGGNTEAFF.